This TCR beta chain appears in the sequencing data of a study of T cells in Graves' hyperthyroidism and ophthalmopathy. Study findings and constraints: Ophthalmopathy and stable hyperthyroidism were separated by a 13 V-J model.

Amplification of TCR beta CDR3 regions was performed using RNA transcripts as template. An initial round of RT-PCR targeting the TCR CDR3 relied on the HTBI primer set. Each CDR3 protein gets one entry after TCRdb re-called the multiplex PCR reads with MiXCR. The top ten clones hold less than 25% of a sample with some 400,000 distinct CDR3 sequences, about 13% of them seen once. This clonotype was counted between two and nine times. What it binds is not known. Hyperthyroidism in the patients, aged 18 to 65, was newly diagnosed and under 2 months in duration. Pregnant or lactating patients were excluded, as were those with uncontrolled infection or other autoimmune disease. Preceding any ophthalmopathy symptoms, the blood sample dates from first hyperthyroidism diagnosis. Germline loops: CDR1 KGHSH, CDR2 LQKENI. Trimming stripped 4 bases from V and 0 bases from J, with 12 bases between. The CDR3 loop spans 15 amino acids.

The specimen was blood. V gene TRBV18 combines with J gene TRBJ1-2, with TRBD1 as a possible D gene (5 bases). The sequence derives from a young man with Graves' hyperthyroidism that later progressed to Graves' ophthalmopathy. The CDR3, as DNA: TGTGCCAGCTCACGGACGGACAAGCCTAACTATGGCTACACCTTC. The encoded protein is CASSRTDKPNYGYTF.